This passage covers 9 T cell receptor beta chains from one sample sequenced in a study of blood T cells in healthy people across ages. The use of a sample-barcoded 5' primer and a J-beta primer mix characterized a second PCR of roughly 6 to 12 cycles. TCRdb passed the 5' RACE reads through MiXCR, listing each CDR3 protein once. The repertoire holds about 900,000 distinct CDR3 sequences, with approximately 65% as singletons. Sequencing was carried out using blood. These receptor sequences come from a young man in good health.

J is TRBJ2-2 and V is TRBV5-1; no clear D. Trimming cost V 0 bases and J 7 bases, with 4 bases left between them. The V gene's germline CDR1 is SGHRS and CDR2 YFSETQ. This CDR3 has 12 amino acids. The CDR3 spells CASSLEGGELFF. The CDR3 coding sequence is TGCGCCAGCAGCTTGGAGGGCGGGGAGCTGTTTTTT.

This sequence joins TRBV10-3 and TRBJ1-4; TRBD1 aligns across 7 bases. The germline V gene encodes CDR1 ENHRY and CDR2 SYGVKD. With 8 bases clipped from V and 5 bases from J, the junction kept 8 bases outside the gene matches. This CDR3 is built from 14 residues. The CDR3 here is CAIGPGTENEKLFF. As DNA, the CDR3 is TGTGCCATCGGACCCGGGACAGAGAATGAAAAACTGTTTTTT.

Note on this clonotype: A read error may produce the germline difference seen at one junction end. The chain uses TRBV7-7 and TRBJ2-1, with 7 bases matching TRBD1. Germline V gene sequence: CDR1 SSHAT, CDR2 FNYEAQ (reference sequence). The CDR3 is 15 amino acids. The CDR3 sequence is CASSWDSSLGNEQFF. Here the CDR3 DNA reads TGTGCTAGCAGTTGGGACAGTTCTCTGGGCAATGAGCAGTTCTTC.

This clonotype came up a few times. The chain recombines TRBV12-3 or TRBV12-4 with TRBJ2-5; weak D call: TRBD1 (5 bases). With 2 bases removed from V and 5 bases from J, the gap between germline ends came to 15 bases. CDR3 length: 15 residues. The CDR3 nucleotides read TGTGCCAGCAGTTTAAGTTCGCAGGGTGGGGAGACCCAGTACTTC. Its protein product is CASSLSSQGGETQYF.

The chain recombines TRBV4-3 with TRBJ2-6, with unresolved D. The V gene's germline CDR1 is LGHNA and CDR2 YSLEER. V was clipped by 3 bases and J by 0 bases, with 12 bases between them. This CDR3 contains 17 residues. As DNA, the CDR3 is TGCGCCAGCAGCCACGAAGGACGGTACTCTGGGGCCAACGTCCTGACTTTC. Translated, it gives CASSHEGRYSGANVLTF.

This chain links TRBV4-3 with TRBJ2-3; D is unresolved. The CDR3 extends over 16 amino acids. Between the trimmed V and J ends, which lost 0 bases and 0 bases, there was a span of 10 bases. Germline values: CDR1 LGHNA, CDR2 YSLEER. The CDR3 loop is CASSQDRPRSTDTQYF. The CDR3 DNA reads as TGCGCCAGCAGCCAAGATCGGCCCCGGAGCACAGATACGCAGTATTTT.

This clonotype was counted many times. J is TRBJ2-7 and V is TRBV24-1, with 9 bases lining up with TRBD1. There are 15 residues in the CDR3. Germline values: CDR1 KGHDR, CDR2 SFDVKD. V shed 9 bases and J 4 bases; nucleotides not matched to a gene: 12. CDR3 coding DNA: TGTGCCACCCGCCACCCGGGACAGGGAGGGTACGAGCAGTACTTC. It codes for CATRHPGQGGYEQYF.

The gene calls are TRBV4-2 and TRBJ1-5; 10 nucleotides align to TRBD1. This CDR3 region has 15 residues. Germline V gene sequence: CDR1 LGHNA, CDR2 YNFKEQ. V trimming: 3 bases; J trimming: 4 bases; junction bases outside the gene matches: 3. In nucleotides, the CDR3 is TGTGCCAGCAGCCACTCGGACAGGGGGAATCAGCCCCAGCATTTT. It codes for CASSHSDRGNQPQHF.

The chain uses TRBV20-1 and TRBJ2-1, with 7 bases that match TRBD1. The germline V gene has CDR1 DFQATT and CDR2 SNEGSKA (reference sequence). This CDR3 is 17 amino acids long. Trimming took 6 bases from V and 2 from J; bases not matched to a gene: 16. CDR3 sequence (DNA): TGCAGTGCGCCGAAGCTTCGGGACAGAATAGCCTACAATGAGCAGTTCTTC. Protein sequence: CSAPKLRDRIAYNEQFF.